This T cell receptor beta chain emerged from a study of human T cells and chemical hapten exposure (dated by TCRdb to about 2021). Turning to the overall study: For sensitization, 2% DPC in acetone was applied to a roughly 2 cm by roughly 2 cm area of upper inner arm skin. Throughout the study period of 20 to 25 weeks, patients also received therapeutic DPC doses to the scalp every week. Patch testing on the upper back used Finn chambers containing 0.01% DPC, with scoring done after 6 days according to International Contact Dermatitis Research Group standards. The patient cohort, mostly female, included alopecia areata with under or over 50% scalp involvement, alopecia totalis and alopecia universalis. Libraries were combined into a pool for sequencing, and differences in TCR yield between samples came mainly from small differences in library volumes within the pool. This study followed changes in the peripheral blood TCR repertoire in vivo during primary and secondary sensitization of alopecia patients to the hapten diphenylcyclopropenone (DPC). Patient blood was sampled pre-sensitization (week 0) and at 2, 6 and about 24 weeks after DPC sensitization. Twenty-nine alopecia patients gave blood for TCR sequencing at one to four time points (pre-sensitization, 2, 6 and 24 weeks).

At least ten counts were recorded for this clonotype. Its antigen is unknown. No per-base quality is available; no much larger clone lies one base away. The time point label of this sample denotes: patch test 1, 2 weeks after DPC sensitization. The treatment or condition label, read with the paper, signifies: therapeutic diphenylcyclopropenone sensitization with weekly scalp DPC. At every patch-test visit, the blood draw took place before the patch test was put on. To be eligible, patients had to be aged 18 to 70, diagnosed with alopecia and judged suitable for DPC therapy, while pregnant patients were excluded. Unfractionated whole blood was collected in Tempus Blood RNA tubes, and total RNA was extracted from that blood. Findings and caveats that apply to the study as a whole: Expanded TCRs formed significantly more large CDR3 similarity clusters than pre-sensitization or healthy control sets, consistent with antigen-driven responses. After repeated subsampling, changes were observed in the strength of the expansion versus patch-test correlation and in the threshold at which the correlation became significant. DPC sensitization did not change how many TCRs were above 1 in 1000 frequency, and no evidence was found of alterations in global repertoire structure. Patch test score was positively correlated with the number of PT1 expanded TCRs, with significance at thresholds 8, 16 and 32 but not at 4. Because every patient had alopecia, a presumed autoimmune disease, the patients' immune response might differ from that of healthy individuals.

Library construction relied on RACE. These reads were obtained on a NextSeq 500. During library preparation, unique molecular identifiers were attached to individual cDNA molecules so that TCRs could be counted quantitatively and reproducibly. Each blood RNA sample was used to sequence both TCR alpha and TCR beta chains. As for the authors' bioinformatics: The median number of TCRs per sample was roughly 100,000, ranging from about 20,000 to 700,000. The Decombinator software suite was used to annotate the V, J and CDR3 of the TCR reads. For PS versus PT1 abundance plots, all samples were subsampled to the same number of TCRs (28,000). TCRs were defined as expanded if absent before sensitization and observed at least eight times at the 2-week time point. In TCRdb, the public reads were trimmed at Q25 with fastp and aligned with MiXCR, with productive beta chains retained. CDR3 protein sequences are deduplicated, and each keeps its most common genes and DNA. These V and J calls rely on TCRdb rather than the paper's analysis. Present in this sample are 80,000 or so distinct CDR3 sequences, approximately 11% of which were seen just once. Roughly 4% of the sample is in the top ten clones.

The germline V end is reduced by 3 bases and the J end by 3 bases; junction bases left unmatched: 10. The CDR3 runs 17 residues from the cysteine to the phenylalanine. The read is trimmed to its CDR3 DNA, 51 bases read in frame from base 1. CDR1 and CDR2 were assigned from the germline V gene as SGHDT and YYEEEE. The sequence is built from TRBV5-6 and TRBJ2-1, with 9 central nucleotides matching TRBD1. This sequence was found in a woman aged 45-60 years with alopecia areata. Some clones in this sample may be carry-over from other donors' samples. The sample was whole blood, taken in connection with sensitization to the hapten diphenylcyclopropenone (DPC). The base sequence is TGTGCCAGCAGCTCTGGGACAGGGCCCGCCTTCTACAATGAGCAGTTCTTC. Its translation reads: CASSSGTGPAFYNEQFF.